What follows are 22 T cell receptor beta chains derived from one specimen sequenced in a study of blood T cell repertoires in COVID-19. Profiling relied on immunoSEQ multiplex PCR, and the TCRdb table lists in-frame clones only, not all of them. The sample lists more than 200,000 clones, around 90% occurring once. The specimen sequenced was PBMCs or T cells enriched from blood (not recorded which). The origin of the receptors is a man aged 25 to 40 in a cohort exposed to, infected with or recovered from COVID-19 (not recorded which).

V is TRBV5-6 and J is TRBJ2-1; 8 bases fit TRBD1. Germline V CDR1 and CDR2: SGHDT, YYEEEE. The length of the CDR3 is 16 residues. The junction had 7 bases not matched to a gene; V was cut back by 5 bases and J by 0 bases. CDR3 region: CASSRPQGGSYNEQFF. The CDR3, as DNA: TGTGCCAGCAGTAGACCACAGGGGGGCTCCTACAATGAGCAGTTCTTC.

This chain joins TRBV9 and TRBJ2-1; TRBD2 matches at 7 bases. The CDR3 has 19 amino acids. Germline V gene lookup returns CDR1 SGDLS and CDR2 YYNGEE. The J segment lost 3 bases and the V segment lost 2 bases, leaving 17 bases of the junction unmatched. CDR3 sequence: CASSVQSLFGEGHYNEQFF. The DNA for the CDR3 is TGTGCCAGCAGCGTCCAGAGTCTGTTCGGGGAGGGCCACTACAATGAGCAGTTCTTC.

This clone was counted a few times. The rearrangement uses TRBV4-2 and TRBJ1-4; D remains ambiguous. The V end was cut by 0 bases, the J end by 5 bases, with 16 bases between. The CDR3 loop spans 17 amino acids. Germline loops: CDR1 LGHNA, CDR2 YNFKEQ. CDR3 region: CASSQDPNRALNEKLFF. CDR3 sequence (DNA): TGTGCCAGCAGCCAAGACCCCAACAGAGCTCTGAATGAAAAACTGTTTTTT.

The chain uses TRBV6-1 and TRBJ1-5; D not certain. This CDR3 comprises 17 residues. CDR1 is MNHNS and CDR2 is SASEGT in the germline V gene. The V end was cut by 0 bases, the J end by 3 bases, with 15 bases between. As DNA, the CDR3 is TGTGCCAGCAGTGAAGCTGGTCGCCCGAGGGTCAATCAGCCCCAGCATTTT. As protein: CASSEAGRPRVNQPQHF.

V and J are TRBV27 and TRBJ2-1; 9 bases map to TRBD1. The junction had 12 bases not matched to a gene; V was cut back by 7 bases and J by 8 bases. The CDR3 consists of 15 residues. The V gene's germline CDR1 is MNHEY and CDR2 SMNVEV (reference sequence). The CDR3 sequence is CASKAGTGNRYEQFF. The DNA of the CDR3 is TGTGCCAGCAAGGCCGGGACAGGGAATAGATATGAGCAGTTCTTC.

As to this clone: A read error may be the cause here, since a much bigger clone is one base away. The chain couples TRBV5-6 to TRBJ2-3; 8 bases match TRBD2. Per germline, CDR1 SGHDT and CDR2 YYEEEE. This CDR3 has 14 amino acids. J lost 4 bases, V lost 2 bases, and 3 bases had no gene match. The CDR3 DNA reads as TGTGCCAGCAGCTTAGCGGGAGAAGCAGATACGCAGTATTTT. Amino acid sequence: CASSLAGEADTQYF. The full variable domain, in which reference TRBV5-6 and TRBJ2-3 provide the parts outside the CDR3, is DAGVTQSPTHLIKTRGQQVTLRCSPKSGHDTVSWYQQALGQGPQFIFQYYEEEERQRGNFPDRFSGHQFPNYSSELNVNALLLGDSALYLCASSLAGEADTQYFGPGTRLTVL.

This chain connects TRBV5-4 to TRBJ2-1; maybe TRBD2 (5 bases). There are 12 residues in the CDR3. Looked up from germline, CDR1 is SGHNT and CDR2 is YYREEE (reference sequence). The V gene lost 4 bases and the J gene lost 8 bases, with 10 bases spanning the gap. CDR3 sequence: CASSPTRDEQFF. In nucleotides, the CDR3 is TGTGCCAGCAGCCCTACGAGGGATGAGCAGTTCTTC.

The gene calls are TRBV6-2 or TRBV6-3 and TRBJ1-1; 9 bases agree with TRBD1. Trimming at V came to 5 bases and at J to 1 base, leaving 2 bases not matched to a gene. Germline V gene sequence: CDR1 MNHEY, CDR2 SVGEGT. The CDR3 has 14 amino acids. The CDR3 DNA sequence: TGTGCCAGCAGTCGGACAGGGGAGAACACTGAAGCTTTCTTT. Translated, it gives CASSRTGENTEAFF.

The V call is TRBV9, the J call TRBJ2-7; D is possibly TRBD1 (5 bases). The V gene's germline CDR1 is SGDLS and CDR2 YYNGEE. The V end was cut by 0 bases, the J end by 3 bases, with 13 bases between. The CDR3 runs to 15 residues. CDR3 DNA sequence: TGTGCCAGCAGCGTAGGAGTCGGACAAAACTACGAGCAGTACTTC. Encoded protein: CASSVGVGQNYEQYF.

J is TRBJ2-6 and V is TRBV7-3; 13 bases align to TRBD2. Germline V gene sequence: CDR1 SGHTA, CDR2 FQGTGA. J gave up 7 bases and V 2 bases, and 8 bases lay outside the gene matches. This CDR3 is built from 18 residues. The CDR3 region is CASSLLPGLAGAANVLTF. The CDR3 DNA reads TGTGCCAGCAGCTTACTCCCCGGACTAGCGGGAGCCGCCAACGTCCTGACTTTC.

The CDR3 DNA is TGTGCCAGCAGTCCCGAGTTGATAGCGGGAGTACAAGAGACCCAGTACTTC. Translated: CASSPELIAGVQETQYF. The V call is TRBV28, the J call TRBJ2-5; TRBD2 matches 9 bases. The CDR3 length is 17 residues. Germline V gene sequence: CDR1 MDHEN, CDR2 SYDVKM. J gave up 2 bases and V 5 bases, and 12 bases lay outside the gene matches.

This clone was recorded once. The CDR3 bases are TGCGCCAGCAGCGAACCGGGCTCCTACAATGAGCAGTTCTTC. It translates to CASSEPGSYNEQFF. The V gene is TRBV5-1, the J gene TRBJ2-1, with D unresolved. V lost 4 bases and J 0 bases, leaving 8 bases between the germline ends. Germline V lookup: CDR1 SGHRS, CDR2 YFSETQ. The CDR3 has 14 amino acids. The complete variable domain, with remaining parts taken from reference TRBV5-1 and TRBJ2-1, reads KAGVTQTPRYLIKTRGQQVTLSCSPISGHRSVSWYQQTPGQGLQFLFEYFSETQRNKGNFPGRFSGRQFSNSRSEMNVSTLELGDSALYLCASSEPGSYNEQFFGPGTRLTVL.

This chain joins TRBV12-3 or TRBV12-4 and TRBJ1-1; D unclear. This CDR3 comprises 13 residues. Trimming pared 7 bases from V and 7 bases from J, leaving 16 bases between. CDR3 sequence reads: CASIPLLFGEAFF. CDR3 DNA: TGTGCCAGCATTCCTCTTCTCTTCGGTGAAGCTTTCTTT.

The chain has TRBV19 and TRBJ2-7; D is ambiguous. Germline V gene data show CDR1 as LNHDA and CDR2 as SQIVND (reference sequence). V was clipped by 0 bases and J by 2 bases, with 11 bases between them. CDR3 length: 15 residues. The chain's CDR3 is CASSIDLRGTYEQYF. The CDR3 nucleotides are TGTGCCAGTAGTATAGATCTAAGAGGCACCTACGAGCAGTACTTC.

This rearrangement joins TRBV19 to TRBJ1-5, with D hard to call. The V end was cut by 4 bases, the J end by 7 bases, with 8 bases between. Germline lookup yields CDR1 LNHDA and CDR2 SQIVND (reference sequence). The CDR3 totals 12 residues. The CDR3 region has the DNA TGTGCCAGTAGTACCACGGGGCAGCCCCAGCATTTT. As protein: CASSTTGQPQHF.

The chain employs TRBV25-1 and TRBJ2-2, with 8 bases aligning to TRBD2. J lost 0 bases, V lost 4 bases, and 4 bases had no gene match. Per germline, CDR1 MGHDK and CDR2 SYGVNS. The CDR3 covers 16 residues. The CDR3 sequence is CASSGVAGSNTGELFF. The CDR3 coding sequence is TGTGCCAGCAGTGGAGTAGCGGGATCGAACACCGGGGAGCTGTTTTTT.

The chain is built from TRBV5-8 and TRBJ2-3; D remains ambiguous. The CDR3 totals 15 residues. Germline V gene sequence: CDR1 SGHTS, CDR2 YDEGEE. Trimming took 2 bases from V and 5 from J, leaving 15 bases between them. The CDR3, as DNA: TGTGCCAGCAGCTTTACTTCCCTCGTCGGAGATACGCAGTATTTT. Its protein product is CASSFTSLVGDTQYF.

J is TRBJ1-1 and V is TRBV28, with D possibly being TRBD1 (6 bases). The CDR3 covers 15 residues. Germline loops: CDR1 MDHEN, CDR2 SYDVKM. Trimming cost V 7 bases and J 3 bases, with 18 bases left between them. The CDR3 region has the DNA TGTGCCAGCACGTGGCAGGGGTTGAGCGACACTGAAGCTTTCTTT. It encodes CASTWQGLSDTEAFF.

The V and J genes are TRBV6-5 and TRBJ2-3, with a tentative D call TRBD1 (5 bases). From germline, CDR1 is MNHEY and CDR2 SVGAGI. The CDR3 runs to 14 residues. Between the trimmed V and J ends, which lost 9 bases and 0 bases, there was a span of 13 bases. The CDR3 DNA sequence: TGTGCCAGTAGACTGACAGAGAGCACAGATACGCAGTATTTT. The encoded protein is CASRLTESTDTQYF.

V gene TRBV14 combines with J gene TRBJ2-5, with D possibly TRBD2 on 6 matching bases. Germline lookup yields CDR1 SGHDN and CDR2 FVKESK. Trimming took off 4 bases at V and 9 bases at J, with 15 bases between the two ends. The CDR3 covers 13 residues. The CDR3 DNA reads as TGTGCCAGCAGCCCGGGACTGGGTCGGGCCCAGTACTTC. Protein: CASSPGLGRAQYF.

The genes are TRBV4-1 and TRBJ1-2; D not certain. CDR1 and CDR2 from the germline V gene are MGHRA and YSYEKL. The CDR3 sequence is 16 residues long. Between the trimmed V and J ends, which lost 3 bases and 8 bases, there was a span of 22 bases. The CDR3 DNA is TGCGCCAGCAGCCACCCCGACGGCGGGAGTGGGAGAGGCTACACCTTC. Translation: CASSHPDGGSGRGYTF.

The V and J genes are TRBV28 and TRBJ2-7, with TRBD2 identical over 11 bases. V lost 3 bases and J lost 2; bases outside the gene matches: 3. There are 15 residues in the CDR3. CDR1 is MDHEN, CDR2 SYDVKM, per germline. This chain's CDR3 is CASSFGLAGTYEQYF. In nucleotides, the CDR3 is TGTGCCAGCAGTTTCGGACTAGCGGGTACCTACGAGCAGTACTTC. The entire variable domain, with the rest obtained from reference TRBV28 and TRBJ2-7, is as follows: DVKVTQSSRYLVKRTGEKVFLECVQDMDHENMFWYRQDPGLGLRLIYFSYDVKMKEKGDIPEGYSVSREKKERFSLILESASTNQTSMYLCASSFGLAGTYEQYFGPGTRLTVT.